This T cell receptor (beta chain) is from a study of beta chain features in type 1 diabetes. Study outcomes and limitations: The analysis here could not establish whether HLA type shapes TCRB rearrangement.

Concerning this clone itself: Its matching antigen is unknown.

Since all of the isolated RNA was reverse transcribed, expressed TCRB transcripts were what got sequenced. Deep immunoSEQ sequencing covered naive, central memory and regulatory T cell samples. The data were produced by immunoSEQ multiplex PCR, yet TCRdb's version contains in-frame clones alone and is incomplete. The sample lists about 40,000 clones, around 45% occurring once. A sort by CD45RO/CCR7/CD25/CD127/CD95/CD27 yielded CD4+ naive, central memory, regulatory and stem cell-like memory cells. All of the sorted populations showed purity greater than 95%. The CDR3 consists of 12 residues. V lost 5 bases, J lost 1 base, and 3 bases lay in between. Germline values: CDR1 MNHEY, CDR2 SMNVEV (reference sequence).

Material: central memory CD4+ T cells from blood. This sequence was found in a woman under 30 in good health. The chain is built from TRBV27 and TRBJ1-5; D remains unclear. This chain's CDR3 is CASSESNQPQHF. The CDR3 nucleotides are TGTGCCAGCAGTGAGAGCAATCAGCCCCAGCATTTT.